The entry that follows covers one T cell receptor beta chain sequence. The entry originates in a study of cytomegalovirus exposure and HLA in healthy donors. PCR employed 60 Vbeta and 13 Jbeta primers. In the original processing: It was a later analysis that counted tens of millions of unique TCR beta chains, of which roughly 11 million were shared. Only in-frame clones appear in the TCRdb table, and some are missing; sequencing was by immunoSEQ multiplex PCR. D and trimming were read from the DNA, whereas the V and J calls and clone size are those reported in that table. The sample holds about 140,000 clones; roughly 9.6% are singletons and the top ten take 6% to 7.5%. This clonotype was obtained from a woman in her forties in good health and CMV-seropositive. The sequencing input was PBMCs.

CDR3 DNA: TGTGCCAGTAGTACCGGACAGGGGCCGCCCTACGAGCAGTACTTC. Amino acids: CASSTGQGPPYEQYF. The rearrangement links TRBV19 to TRBJ2-7; 9 bases line up with TRBD1. V was pared by 4 bases and J by 2 bases, with 6 bases of the junction left unmatched. Germline V gene lookup returns CDR1 LNHDA and CDR2 SQIVND (reference sequence). The CDR3 has 15 residues.